This TCR beta chain derives from a study of blood T cell repertoires in COVID-19. Looking at the study overall: The study drew acute and convalescent COVID-19 samples from the United States, Italy and Spain. Nucleic acid was either cDNA or gDNA, and it came from T cells, B-cell-depleted T cells, or PBMCs.

Per the study methods: For nucleated cells, counts were estimated from reference gene primer amplification. Using immunoSEQ multiplex PCR, the repertoire was profiled, and TCRdb retains in-frame clones only, with some absent. V and J calls plus clone size are reproduced from that table; the DNA served to infer D and trimming. The table includes about 140,000 clones, around 83% detected once. The CDR3 sequence is 15 residues long. Germline V gives CDR1 SGHTA, CDR2 FQGNSA. Trimming removed 3 bases from V and 4 bases from J, with 15 bases in between. The source of this sequence is a woman at least 80 years old with acute or convalescent COVID-19. The V call is TRBV7-2, the J call TRBJ1-2, with D maybe TRBD1 (5 bases). Sequenced material: peripheral blood. The CDR3 reads CASSLGRTMIYGYTF. The CDR3 DNA is TGTGCCAGCAGCTTGGGACGGACTATGATCTATGGCTACACCTTC.